This T cell receptor (beta chain) was sequenced for a study of T cells in Graves' hyperthyroidism and ophthalmopathy. Study background: Peripheral blood was taken when the disease was first diagnosed, before any treatment began. Whole-study results and caveats: Blood also showed most of the thyroid clonotypes that were expanded above 0.001. Ophthalmopathy was predicted by the model a median of roughly 6.6 months ahead of onset.

Authors of the study amplified TCR beta CDR3 regions from RNA transcripts. A first-round RT-PCR of the TCR CDR3 used the HTBI primer set. MiXCR, applied by TCRdb to the multiplex PCR reads, yields one record per CDR3 protein. The sample contains over 500,000 distinct CDR3 sequences, less than 15% of which appear only once. Hyperthyroidism was newly diagnosed in patients aged 18 to 65 (duration under 2 months). To note about this clonotype: The antigen is unknown.

V was shortened by 4 bases and J by 7 bases, with 20 bases between the two germline ends. Germline V gene sequence: CDR1 SGHRS, CDR2 YFSETQ. The CDR3 is 15 residues long. Sequenced input: blood. The clonotype originates from a woman in her 40s with Graves' hyperthyroidism. The rearrangement joins TRBV5-1 to TRBJ1-2; possibly TRBD1 for D (5 bases). The CDR3 reads CASSPIRQGDFGYTF. The CDR3 region has the DNA TGCGCCAGCAGCCCGATTCGCCAGGGTGATTTTGGCTACACCTTC.